One sample yielded the 6 T cell receptor beta chains listed below, sequenced in a study of blood T cells in healthy people across ages. With a J-beta primer mix and a sample-barcoded 5' primer, a second PCR ran roughly 6 to 11 cycles. TCRdb re-derived calls from the 5' RACE reads in MiXCR, one entry per CDR3 protein. The sample has some 1.5 million distinct CDR3 sequences, under 30% seen once; the top ten hold 7.7%. Sequences were obtained from blood. The origin of the receptors is a woman in her twenties or thirties in good health.

The chain couples TRBV5-1 to TRBJ2-7, with D perhaps TRBD1 (5 bases). This CDR3 region has 13 residues. Trimming stripped 0 bases from V and 3 bases from J, with 7 bases between. The germline V gene has CDR1 SGHRS and CDR2 YFSETQ. The chain's CDR3 is CASSLGTGYEQYV. In DNA, the CDR3 is TGCGCCAGCAGCTTGGGAACAGGCTACGAGCAGTACGTC.

This clonotype was counted a few times. The chain carries TRBV15 and TRBJ1-2; TRBD1 matches at 8 bases. V lost 5 bases and J lost 4; bases outside the gene matches: 6. The length of the CDR3 is 14 residues. Germline V lookup: CDR1 LNHNV, CDR2 YYDKDF (reference sequence). The CDR3 sequence is CATSAETGGYGYTF. The CDR3, as DNA: TGTGCCACCAGCGCTGAAACAGGGGGCTATGGCTACACCTTC.

This clonotype appeared a few times. This rearrangement joins TRBV15 to TRBJ2-5; D perhaps matches TRBD2 (5 bases). Germline V CDR1 and CDR2: LNHNV, YYDKDF (reference sequence). Trimming took 5 bases from V and 1 from J, leaving 8 bases between them. The CDR3 runs 13 residues. CDR3: CATSGGFQETQYF. In nucleotides, the CDR3 is TGTGCCACCAGCGGCGGGTTCCAAGAGACCCAGTACTTC. Complete variable domain (other parts from reference TRBV15 and TRBJ2-5): DAMVIQNPRYQVTQFGKPVTLSCSQTLNHNVMYWYQQKSSQAPKLLFHYYDKDFNNEADTPDNFQSRRPNTSFCFLDIRSPGLGDTAMYLCATSGGFQETQYFGPGTRLLVL.

Concerning this clonotype itself: A clone one base away is much larger, so this may be a read error. This rearrangement joins TRBV24-1 to TRBJ2-7, with D maybe TRBD1 (5 bases). CDR1 is KGHDR, CDR2 SFDVKD, per germline. Trimming left V 3 bases short and J 1 base short, with 12 bases between. This CDR3 comprises 15 residues. CDR3 nucleotides: TGTGCCACCAGTGATAGTGGGGCAGGGTCCTACGAGCAGTACTTC. Protein product: CATSDSGAGSYEQYF.

This chain joins TRBV18 and TRBJ1-2; TRBD1 aligns across 7 bases. This CDR3 contains 15 residues. V lost 0 bases to trimming and J lost 7 bases; unmatched junction nucleotides: 8. Germline CDR1 KGHSH, CDR2 LQKENI. In nucleotides, the CDR3 is TGTGCCAGCTCACCACCGACAGGGAGGGATTCTGGCTACACCTTC. Translation gives CASSPPTGRDSGYTF.

This clonotype was recorded a few times. This may stem from a read error, because a much larger clone lies one nucleotide away. The V and J genes are TRBV7-2 and TRBJ2-1; tentatively, D is TRBD1 or TRBD2 (5 bases each). CDR1 and CDR2 (germline): SGHTA, FQGNSA. There are 13 residues in the CDR3. V gave up 4 bases and J gave up 10 bases, with 14 bases separating them. The CDR3: CASSSGPTYEQFF. CDR3 sequence (DNA): TGTGCCAGCAGCTCGGGACCCACCTACGAGCAGTTCTTC.